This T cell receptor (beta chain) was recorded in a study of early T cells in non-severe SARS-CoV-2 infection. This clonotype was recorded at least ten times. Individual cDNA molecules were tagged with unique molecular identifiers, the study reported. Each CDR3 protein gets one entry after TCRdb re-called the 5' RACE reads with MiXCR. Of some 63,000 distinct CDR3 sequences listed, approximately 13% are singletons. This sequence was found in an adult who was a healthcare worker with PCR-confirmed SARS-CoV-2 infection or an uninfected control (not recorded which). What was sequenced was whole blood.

The CDR3 loop reads CASSMGQGGQPQHF. CDR3 in DNA: TGTGCCAGTAGTATGGGTCAGGGAGGTCAGCCCCAGCATTTT. The rearrangement links TRBV19 to TRBJ1-5, with a tentative D call TRBD1 (5 bases). This CDR3 comprises 14 residues. Between the trimmed V and J ends, which lost 3 bases and 6 bases, there was a span of 12 bases. Per germline, CDR1 LNHDA and CDR2 SQIVND (reference sequence).